The rows below give T cell receptor beta chains drawn from one sample of a study of blood T cell repertoires in COVID-19. Method: immunoSEQ multiplex PCR; TCRdb's copy keeps in-frame clones and lacks some. The table lists approximately 67,000 clones, under 95% of them singletons. The sequencing input was peripheral blood. The receptor set was obtained from a woman aged 60-75 years with active COVID-19. CDR3s include the opening cysteine and the closing phenylalanine or tryptophan. The order of the fields is D gene, clone size, V gene, J gene, CDR3 DNA, CDR3 protein. The D gene is left open where the match is weak. Not every row has a clone size; where given, it reads once, few, many or a size class.

D: TRBD2; size: NA; V: TRBV27; J: TRBJ2-1; DNA: TGTGCCAGCAGTTCCCGGGAGGGCCTGGGAAATGAGCAGTTCTTC; CDR3: CASSSREGLGNEQFF
D: NA; size: NA; V: TRBV27; J: TRBJ2-7; DNA: TGTGCCAGCAGTCTCCCTGGGGGGAACGAGCAGTACTTC; CDR3: CASSLPGGNEQYF
D: NA; size: NA; V: TRBV5-4; J: TRBJ1-3; DNA: TGTGCCAGCAGCTGGGGGGTCGGGTCCAAGGGAAACACCATATATTTT; CDR3: CASSWGVGSKGNTIYF
D: NA; size: once; V: TRBV5-8; J: TRBJ2-1; DNA: TGTGCCAGCAGCTTGGTGTATTCGGAGCAGTTCTTC; CDR3: CASSLVYSEQFF
D: NA; size: NA; V: TRBV6-5; J: TRBJ2-5; DNA: TGTGCCAGCACATCTCCTATCGTACAAGAGACCCAGTACTTC; CDR3: CASTSPIVQETQYF
D: NA; size: NA; V: TRBV6-5; J: TRBJ1-1; DNA: TGTGCCAGCAGTCCGGGACAGAACACTGAAGCTTTCTTT; CDR3: CASSPGQNTEAFF
D: NA; size: NA; V: TRBV28; J: TRBJ2-3; DNA: TGTGCCAGCAGTTTCAGGCCCACAGATACGCAGTATTTT; CDR3: CASSFRPTDTQYF
D: TRBD1; size: once; V: TRBV2; J: TRBJ1-5; DNA: TGTGCCAGCAGCGAGCCAGGGGGCTGGCAGCCCCAGCATTTT; CDR3: CASSEPGGWQPQHF
D: TRBD2; size: NA; V: TRBV6-5; J: TRBJ2-3; DNA: TGTGCCAGCAAACTGGCGGGAGGACTCACAGATACGCAGTATTTT; CDR3: CASKLAGGLTDTQYF
D: NA; size: NA; V: TRBV28; J: TRBJ1-6; DNA: TGTGCCAGCAGCGGGAATTCACCCCTCCACTTT; CDR3: CASSGNSPLHF
D: TRBD1; size: once; V: TRBV15; J: TRBJ2-5; DNA: TGTGCCACCGGGACAGACAACCAAGAGACCCAGTACTTC; CDR3: CATGTDNQETQYF
D: NA; size: NA; V: TRBV18; J: TRBJ2-2; DNA: TGTGCCAGCTCACCACAAGGGGTGAACACCGGGGAGCTGTTTTTT; CDR3: CASSPQGVNTGELFF
D: NA; size: many; V: TRBV4-2; J: TRBJ1-2; DNA: TGTGCCAGCAGCTCCCCCCCTAGCTATGGCTACACCTTC; CDR3: CASSSPPSYGYTF
D: TRBD2; size: once; V: TRBV4-1; J: TRBJ2-1; DNA: TGCGCCAGCAGCCAAGGCAACGGACTAGCGTCGAGCTCCTACAATGAGCAGTTCTTC; CDR3: CASSQGNGLASSSYNEQFF